The source of this T cell receptor (beta chain) is a study of Ad26.COV2.S vaccination and SARS-CoV-2 variants. This sample's treatment: roughly 18 received Ad26.COV2.S at low or high dose, single or two shots; about 5 received placebo; per-sample allocation not given. The study sampled participants on day 63 after the first vaccine or placebo injection. This person who donated was an adult of 18-55 years in Boston. Points from the study as a whole: Higher spike-specific TCR breadth was found in vaccine recipients than in placebo recipients.

Sequenced by immunoSEQ multiplex PCR; TCRdb stores in-frame clones only, minus some. This sample has around 420,000 clones, with roughly 90% found just once. To note about this clone: Its cognate antigen is unknown.

CDR3 length: 14 residues. Germline CDR1 reads SGHRS; CDR2 reads YFSETQ. V was shortened by 6 bases and J by 5 bases, with 15 bases between the two germline ends. Sample: peripheral blood, taken in a trial of Ad26.COV2.S vaccine versus placebo. V gene TRBV5-1 combines with J gene TRBJ2-1; possible D gene TRBD2, 5 bases. This TCR was recovered from a person between 18 and 65 years old who received the Ad26.COV2.S COVID-19 vaccine or a placebo. The CDR3, as DNA: TGCGCCAGCACCCTCGGGCCGGGGAACAATGAGCAGTTCTTC. It translates to CASTLGPGNNEQFF.